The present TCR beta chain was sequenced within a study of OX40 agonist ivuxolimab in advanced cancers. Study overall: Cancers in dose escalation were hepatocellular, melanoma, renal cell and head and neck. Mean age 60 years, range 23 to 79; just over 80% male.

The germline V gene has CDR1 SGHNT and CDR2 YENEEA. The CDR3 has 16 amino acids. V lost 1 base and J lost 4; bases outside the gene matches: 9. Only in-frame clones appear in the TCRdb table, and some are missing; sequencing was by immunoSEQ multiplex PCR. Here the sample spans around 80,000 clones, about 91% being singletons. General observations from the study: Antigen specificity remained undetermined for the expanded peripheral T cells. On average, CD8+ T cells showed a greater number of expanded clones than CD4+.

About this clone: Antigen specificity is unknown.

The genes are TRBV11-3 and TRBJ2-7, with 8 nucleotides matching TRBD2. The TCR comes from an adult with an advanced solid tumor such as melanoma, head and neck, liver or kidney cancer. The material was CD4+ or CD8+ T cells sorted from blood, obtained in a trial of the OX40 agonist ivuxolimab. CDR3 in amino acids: CASSLGPGRGEYEQYF. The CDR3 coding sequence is TGTGCCAGCAGCTTAGGTCCCGGGCGGGGGGAATACGAGCAGTACTTC.